The 5 T cell receptor beta chains reported below all come from one sample, sequenced in a study of long-term antiretroviral therapy in people with HIV. Researchers ran immunoSEQ v3.0 at survey level. Sequencing was performed with immunoSEQ multiplex PCR; in TCRdb, only in-frame clones are kept and a portion is missing. The sample carries 32,000 or so clones, 90% recorded once. Sequenced material: unsorted PBMCs, taken 3.2 years before starting antiretroviral therapy. All receptors derive from a man aged 45-60 years with HIV.

The gene calls are TRBV6-6 and TRBJ1-2; D unresolved. This CDR3 has 11 amino acids. Trimming shortened V by 2 bases and J by 11 bases, and 9 bases separated the two germline ends. Germline V gene lookup returns CDR1 MNHNY and CDR2 SVGAGI (reference sequence). The CDR3 protein is CASSYGQQYTF. For the CDR3, the DNA is TGTGCCAGCAGTTACGGGCAGCAGTACACCTTC.

The chain employs TRBV21-1 and TRBJ2-5; the table's TRBD1 call for D was not verified on the DNA. TRBV21-1 is recorded as a pseudogene. This CDR3 is built from 14 residues. The CDR3 sequence is CASSKGAHQETQYF. For the CDR3, the DNA is TGTGCCAGCAGCAAAGGGGCTCACCAAGAGACCCAGTACTTC.

The chain combines TRBV30 with TRBJ2-7, with unresolved D. The CDR3 length is 12 residues. The V gene's germline CDR1 is GTSNPN and CDR2 SVGIG (reference sequence). The germline V and J ends were trimmed by 2 bases and 3 bases, with 8 bases remaining between them. The CDR3 reads CAWSYRYYEQYF. The CDR3 DNA sequence: TGTGCCTGGAGTTACCGATACTACGAGCAGTACTTC. The full variable domain, in which reference TRBV30 and TRBJ2-7 provide the parts outside the CDR3, is SQTIHQWPATLVQPVGSPLSLECTVEGTSNPNLYWYRQAAGRGLQLLFYSVGIGQISSEVPQNLSASRPQDRQFILSSKKLLLSDSGFYLCAWSYRYYEQYFGPGTRLTVT.

J is TRBJ1-6 and V is TRBV7-2; 7 nucleotides line up with TRBD1. The germline gives CDR1 SGHTA, CDR2 FQGNSA. CDR3 size: 16 residues. Trimming took 1 base from V and 8 from J; bases not matched to a gene: 8. CDR3 loop: CASSLVSGGPDSPLHF. The CDR3, as DNA: TGTGCCAGCAGCTTAGTTTCAGGGGGGCCCGATTCACCCCTCCACTTT.

The V and J genes are TRBV28 and TRBJ2-1; D may be TRBD1 (6 bases). This CDR3 comprises 17 residues. Germline V gene lookup returns CDR1 MDHEN and CDR2 SYDVKM. V was shortened by 2 bases and J by 1 base, with 15 bases between the two germline ends. The CDR3 reads CASSLGPEQGSYNEQFF. In nucleotides, the CDR3 is TGTGCCAGCAGTTTAGGCCCGGAGCAGGGGTCCTACAATGAGCAGTTCTTC.